This TCR beta chain was documented in a study of control samples from healthy donors and cancer patients. Only in-frame clones appear in the TCRdb table, and some are missing; sequencing was by immunoSEQ multiplex PCR. The table shows around 200,000 clones, with 85% to 95% occurring only once. CDR1 LNHNV and CDR2 YYDKDF come from the germline V gene (reference sequence). Trimming cost V 0 bases and J 8 bases, with 13 bases left between them. CDR3 length: 15 residues. The TCR was taken from a man aged 50 to 60 in good health. The specimen was blood. This chain joins TRBV15 and TRBJ2-2; unclear D gene. The CDR3 spells CATSRDTHPAGELFF. In DNA form, the CDR3 reads TGTGCCACCAGCAGAGATACTCATCCGGCAGGGGAGCTGTTTTTT.